The clone carrying this T cell receptor (beta chain) was seen a few times. Antigen specificity is unknown. Donors were healthy Caucasian individuals from Russia aged roughly 6 to 90. The source of the sample is a study of blood T cells in healthy people across ages. Findings of the study overall: Naive T cell percentage and TCR beta diversity correlated strongly.

A J-beta primer mix and a sample-barcoded 5' primer were used in a second PCR of about 7 to 12 cycles. Through a template-switch adaptor with 12 random nucleotides, each cDNA molecule received a tag. TCRdb independently ran MiXCR on the 5' RACE reads; one entry per CDR3 protein. The repertoire consists of some 1.4 million distinct CDR3 sequences, with approximately 42% occurring once and the leading ten covering roughly 7.7%. V was pared by 0 bases and J by 1 base, with 1 base of the junction left unmatched. The length of the CDR3 is 15 residues. Germline loops: CDR1 MGHDK, CDR2 SYGVNS. The chain carries TRBV25-1 and TRBJ2-3; 7 bases map to TRBD1. The source material was blood. This receptor was obtained from a woman aged 18 to 35 in good health. As DNA, the CDR3 is TGTGCCAGCAGTGAATATGGGACAGGCACAGATACGCAGTATTTT. This translates into CASSEYGTGTDTQYF.